The 14 T cell receptor beta chains presented below share a single source sample, sequenced in a study of glioma-infiltrating T cells. TCR alpha and beta CDR3 regions were amplified from RNA using iRepertoire nested multiplex PCR. A single record per CDR3 protein comes from TCRdb applying MiXCR to the multiplex PCR reads. The table includes more than 350,000 distinct CDR3 sequences, 41% detected once. The sequencing sample was made of glioma tissue, nonneoplastic brain tissue, or PBMCs (not recorded which). The receptors stem from a human donor with low-grade glioma or glioblastoma, undergoing nonglioma brain surgery, or in good health (not recorded which).

This chain joins TRBV12-3 or TRBV12-4 and TRBJ1-6; unclear D gene. The CDR3 sequence is 16 residues long. With 6 bases removed from V and 6 bases from J, the gap between germline ends came to 18 bases. The CDR3 region is CASSSFPQVFNSPLHF. The CDR3 nucleotides are TGTGCCAGCAGCTCGTTCCCCCAGGTCTTTAATTCACCCCTCCACTTT.

The CDR3 sequence is CASSLGGRALRETQYF. CDR3 bases: TGTGCCAGCAGCTTGGGGGGGAGGGCTCTCCGAGAGACCCAGTACTTC. The chain links TRBV11-2 to TRBJ2-5; TRBD2 matches 7 bases. This CDR3 is built from 16 residues. Germline assignment: CDR1 SGHAT and CDR2 FQNNGV. V dropped 3 bases and J dropped 4; count of bases not matched to a gene: 11.

V gene TRBV27 combines with J gene TRBJ2-5; no clear D gene. Germline V CDR1 and CDR2: MNHEY, SMNVEV (reference sequence). This CDR3 spans 15 amino acids. Trimming took 5 bases from V and 4 from J, leaving 17 bases between them. DNA of the CDR3: TGTGCCAGCAGTCACGAGGCCCCCGGAGCAGAGACCCAGTACTTC. It is translated as CASSHEAPGAETQYF.

This clonotype was seen a handful of times. The J gene is TRBJ2-2, the V gene TRBV12-3 or TRBV12-4, with D possibly matching TRBD1 (5 bases). V was cut by 8 bases and J by 10 bases, with 17 bases left in between. The CDR3 runs 13 residues. The CDR3 spells CASSPKGKVELFF. The CDR3 DNA reads TGTGCCAGCTCCCCGAAGGGGAAGGTGGAGCTGTTTTTT.

V and J are TRBV4-2 and TRBJ2-7, with TRBD1 identical over 7 bases. J lost 4 bases, V lost 0 bases, and 9 bases had no gene match. The CDR3 has 16 residues. Germline V gene lookup returns CDR1 LGHNA and CDR2 YNFKEQ. As DNA, the CDR3 is TGTGCCAGCAGCCAAGAAGGGGGCTTGGTCCTTTACGAGCAGTACTTC. Translation: CASSQEGGLVLYEQYF.

Note on this clonotype: This could be a read error, since a much larger clone is one nucleotide away. The J gene is TRBJ1-2, the V gene TRBV27, with 7 bases that match TRBD1. Per germline, CDR1 MNHEY and CDR2 SMNVEV (reference sequence). CDR3 length: 14 amino acids. CDR3 amino acids: CASSGNRGDYGHTF. The CDR3 DNA reads as TGTGCCAGCAGTGGTAACAGGGGAGACTATGGCCACACCTTC.

The sample holds many counts of this clonotype. The chain uses TRBV25-1 and TRBJ1-4, with D possibly matching TRBD1 (6 bases). Deletions cut 1 base from V and 7 bases from J, with 13 bases between. This CDR3 has 15 amino acids. Germline CDR1 and CDR2: MGHDK and SYGVNS. CDR3 sequence: CASSESAGEAEKLFF. The CDR3 bases are TGTGCCAGCAGTGAATCGGCAGGGGAAGCTGAAAAACTGTTTTTT.

With regard to this clonotype: A much more abundant neighbour one base away suggests this may be a read error. V and J are TRBV27 and TRBJ2-1; 15 nucleotides agree with TRBD2. This CDR3 comprises 15 residues. V trimming: 7 bases; J trimming: 7 bases; junction bases outside the gene matches: 5. The germline gives CDR1 MNHEY, CDR2 SMNVEV (reference sequence). CDR3 loop: CASTIGTSGRNEQFF. The CDR3 coding sequence is TGTGCCAGCACCATCGGGACTAGCGGGAGGAATGAGCAGTTCTTC.

About this clonotype itself: With a much larger clone just one base away, this may be a read error. The chain carries TRBV2 and TRBJ2-3; weak D call: TRBD1 (6 bases). V dropped 2 bases and J dropped 1 base, with 7 bases sitting between them. The V gene's germline CDR1 is SNHLY and CDR2 FYNNEI. The CDR3 has 14 residues. The DNA for the CDR3 is TGTGCCAGCAGTGAAAACAGGGGCACAGATACGCAGTATTTT. It codes for CASSENRGTDTQYF.

The chain links TRBV6-5 to TRBJ1-5; D unclear. V lost 9 bases and J 2 bases, leaving 20 bases between the germline ends. Per germline, CDR1 MNHEY and CDR2 SVGAGI. The CDR3 length is 16 residues. CDR3 sequence: CARSPSWSYGNQPQHF. CDR3 bases: TGTGCCAGAAGCCCCTCGTGGTCATATGGCAATCAGCCCCAGCATTTT.

This clonotype was seen a few times. The V gene is TRBV20-1, the J gene TRBJ2-3, with D maybe TRBD2 (5 bases). CDR3 length: 17 amino acids. Trimming took 0 bases from V and 4 from J, leaving 20 bases between them. Germline CDR1 reads DFQATT; CDR2 reads SNEGSKA (reference sequence). The CDR3 protein is CSARDGLTNYGPDTQYF. The CDR3 DNA is TGCAGTGCTAGAGATGGACTGACCAACTACGGTCCAGATACGCAGTATTTT.

The rearrangement joins TRBV4-3 to TRBJ1-1; perhaps TRBD1 as D (5 bases). CDR1 LGHNA and CDR2 YSLEER come from the germline V gene. The CDR3 loop spans 18 amino acids. Trimming took 0 bases from V and 6 from J, leaving 23 bases between them. CDR3 nucleotide sequence: TGCGCCAGCAGCCAAGATCTCTTTCTTGAGGGGAGAATCGCTGAAGCTTTCTTT. Translation gives CASSQDLFLEGRIAEAFF.

On this clonotype: The germline gene is not matched at one end of the junction; a read error may be the cause. The chain is built from TRBV27 and TRBJ2-3; D may be TRBD1 or TRBD2 (5 bases each). Germline V gene lookup returns CDR1 MNHEY and CDR2 SMNVEV (reference sequence). CDR3 length: 15 residues. The DNA for the CDR3 is TGTGCCAGAAGTTTAAGGGGAGTGGGCACAGATACGCAGTATTTT. Protein: CARSLRGVGTDTQYF.

The chain carries TRBV7-2 and TRBJ1-2; possible D gene TRBD1, 6 bases. V was clipped by 1 base and J by 4 bases, with 13 bases between them. CDR3 length: 15 amino acids. Germline lookup yields CDR1 SGHTA and CDR2 FQGNSA. In DNA form, the CDR3 reads TGTGCCAGCAGCTTAGGGGGGCTAGGGGGCTATGGCTACACCTTC. It translates to CASSLGGLGGYGYTF.